This TCR beta chain is from a study of cytomegalovirus exposure and HLA in healthy donors. For the study at large: An analysis done earlier identified about 120 million unique TCR beta sequences from about 179 million T cells.

The germline CDR1 and CDR2 sequences are GTSNPN and SVGIG (reference sequence). The CDR3 covers 14 residues. Trimming shortened V by 1 base and J by 3 bases, and 12 bases separated the two germline ends. General study points: Within an earlier analysis, most TCR beta V segments proved productive either about 90% or about 30% of the time. Listed as cytomegalovirus-associated were around 160 TCR beta chains. In a later analysis, donors in an Asian-associated ancestry cluster reportedly had fewer N-insertions in productive TCRs than the cohort mean.

Turning to this clone: What it binds is unknown.

Amplification used 60 Vbeta primers and 13 Jbeta primers. Some clones are missing from TCRdb's copy, which holds only in-frame ones; the method was immunoSEQ multiplex PCR. Here the sample spans some 120,000 clones, about 74% being singletons. The sequenced material came from PBMCs. This clonotype was obtained from a man aged 25 to 40 in good health and CMV-seronegative. The J gene is TRBJ1-2, the V gene TRBV30; D might be TRBD1 (5 bases). The CDR3 is CAWSGTRTDYGYTF. Written as DNA, the CDR3 is TGTGCCTGGAGTGGGACACGGACCGACTATGGCTACACCTTC.